This T cell receptor (beta chain) stems from a study of spatial heterogeneity in lung cancer. Study-level findings and limits: Ubiquitous expanded tumor TCRs were seen in blood more at resection than at follow-up.

This clonotype was seen only a few times. What it binds is not known. TCRdb reanalysed the 5' RACE reads using MiXCR and keeps one entry per CDR3 protein. The sample shows around 87,000 distinct CDR3 sequences, around 12% of them seen only once. Time point reported: sample taken at primary tumor resection. Patients with untreated early-stage non-small cell lung cancer, numbering around 72, were the donors. This CDR3 has 16 amino acids. Trimming took 1 base from V and 6 from J, leaving 15 bases between them. Germline V gene lookup returns CDR1 MNHEY and CDR2 SVGEGT. This sequence was found in a male donor with early-stage non-small cell lung cancer. The chain couples TRBV6-2 or TRBV6-3 to TRBJ2-2; D not certain. The sequences come from PBMCs, collected at surgery. The CDR3 is CASSYWQSKMSGELFF. As DNA, the CDR3 is TGTGCCAGCAGTTACTGGCAGTCCAAGATGTCCGGGGAGCTGTTTTTT.